The T cell receptor (beta chain) under discussion was sequenced for a study of control samples from healthy donors and cancer patients. This CDR3 spans 17 amino acids. CDR1 is KGHDR, CDR2 SFDVKD, per germline. The J segment lost 5 bases and the V segment lost 1 base, leaving 4 bases of the junction unmatched. Method: immunoSEQ multiplex PCR; TCRdb's copy keeps in-frame clones and lacks some. The repertoire holds roughly 50,000 clones, with 90% to 95% as singletons. The source of this sequence is a man aged 30 to 45 with colorectal cancer. What was sequenced was PBMCs. J is TRBJ2-2 and V is TRBV24-1; TRBD2 agrees at 12 bases. The CDR3, as DNA: TGTGCCACCAGTGATTTCCTGACTAGCGGGGGAACCGGGGAGCTGTTTTTT. Translation: CATSDFLTSGGTGELFF.